Listed below are T cell receptor beta chains from one sample, sequenced in a study of T cell repertoires in ileal Crohn's disease. TCRdb's table, derived via immunoSEQ multiplex PCR, lists solely in-frame clones and lacks some. The sample lists roughly 13,000 clones; roughly 80% were seen once. The sequenced sample consisted of ileal tissue. These receptors were collected from an adult with Crohn's disease. Both conserved end residues are part of each CDR3. The D gene is left open where the match is weak. Rows may omit the clone size; those that give it use once, few, many or a size class.

CASTITGVANYGYTF	TGTGCCAGTACCATAACCGGAGTAGCTAACTATGGCTACACCTTC	-	-	TRBV19	TRBJ1-2
CASSLLGTSGRYEQYF	TGTGCCAGCAGCTTGCTCGGGACTAGCGGGAGGTACGAGCAGTACTTC	TRBD2	-	TRBV5-4	TRBJ2-7
CSVRDSNYGYTF	TGCAGCGTGAGAGACTCTAACTATGGCTACACCTTC	-	-	TRBV29-1	TRBJ1-2
CASSELAGSSYEQYF	TGTGCCAGCAGTGAACTAGCGGGTTCTTCCTACGAGCAGTACTTC	TRBD2	-	TRBV6-1	TRBJ2-7
CASSSGLNTEAFF	TGTGCCAGCAGTTCAGGCTTGAACACTGAAGCTTTCTTT	-	once	TRBV2	TRBJ1-1
CASSVAVAGGPDSEQFF	TGTGCCAGCAGCGTAGCGGTAGCGGGGGGGCCGGATTCTGAGCAGTTCTTC	TRBD2	few	TRBV9	TRBJ2-1
CASIDSGGEHTQYF	TGTGCCAGCATAGACAGCGGGGGTGAACATACGCAGTATTTT	TRBD2	few	TRBV2	TRBJ2-3
CASGRGYGYTF	TGTGCCAGCGGTCGGGGCTATGGCTACACCTTC	-	-	TRBV9	TRBJ1-2
CASSAGEDTQYF	TGTGCCAGCAGCGCGGGGGAAGATACGCAGTATTTT	TRBD2	-	TRBV7-2	TRBJ2-3
CASSPGQGIDEQYF	TGTGCCAGCAGTCCCGGACAGGGGATCGACGAGCAGTACTTC	TRBD1	few	TRBV5-4	TRBJ2-7
CATSRDRLAETQYF	TGTGCCACCAGCAGAGATAGGCTAGCGGAGACCCAGTACTTC	-	-	TRBV15	TRBJ2-5
CPRGGANGNTIYF	TGTCCTCGGGGGGGGGCGAACGGAAACACCATATATTTT	-	few	TRBV27	TRBJ1-3
CASSLAAGAGEKLFF	TGCGCCAGCAGCTTGGCGGCAGGGGCGGGTGAAAAACTGTTTTTT	-	once	TRBV5-1	TRBJ1-4
CASTRGGNTGELFF	TGTGCCAGTACAAGGGGGGGGAACACCGGGGAGCTGTTTTTT	-	few	TRBV19	TRBJ2-2
CASSARTSGGLTDTQYF	TGTGCCAGCAGCGCTCGGACTAGCGGGGGGTTAACAGATACGCAGTATTTT	TRBD2	-	TRBV7-3	TRBJ2-3
CASSYAGDSYYEQYF	TGTGCCAGCAGTTACGCCGGAGACAGTTACTACGAGCAGTACTTC	-	-	TRBV6-5	TRBJ2-7
CASSLGGSDGYTF	TGTGCCAGCAGCTTAGGTGGGAGTGATGGCTACACCTTC	-	-	TRBV7-2	TRBJ1-2
CASSQGFSGGGYNEQFF	TGTGCCAGCAGCCAGGGATTTAGCGGAGGAGGGTACAATGAGCAGTTCTTC	-	few	TRBV4-2	TRBJ2-1
CASSQSGPTGAFF	TGCGCCAGCAGCCAATCGGGTCCCACAGGCGCTTTCTTT	-	-	TRBV4-3	TRBJ1-1
CASSQERGGATGELFF	TGCGCCAGCAGCCAAGAGCGCGGGGGGGCCACCGGGGAGCTGTTTTTT	TRBD2	-	TRBV4-1	TRBJ2-2
CASSLALAGTDTQYF	TGCGCCAGCAGCTTGGCCCTAGCGGGGACAGATACGCAGTATTTT	TRBD2	-	TRBV5-1	TRBJ2-3
CASSYYQGYEQYF	TGTGCCAGCAGTTACTATCAGGGGTACGAGCAGTACTTC	-	-	TRBV2	TRBJ2-7
CASSEARAGPDTQYF	TGTGCCAGCAGTGAAGCGAGAGCGGGGCCAGATACGCAGTATTTT	TRBD2	-	TRBV6-1	TRBJ2-3
CASRGPTSGSSYEQYF	TGTGCCAGCAGGGGTCCGACTAGCGGGAGTTCCTACGAGCAGTACTTC	TRBD2	-	TRBV2	TRBJ2-7
CASMIGGPQETQYF	TGTGCCTCGATGATCGGGGGACCTCAAGAGACCCAGTACTTC	-	once	TRBV7-6	TRBJ2-5
CASSWGRAYEQYF	TGTGCCAGCAGTTGGGGGAGGGCCTACGAGCAGTACTTC	TRBD2	-	TRBV2	TRBJ2-7
CASSLSGGNQPQHF	TGTGCCAGCAGTTTATCGGGGGGAAATCAGCCCCAGCATTTT	-	-	TRBV27	TRBJ1-5
CASTPRISPPGEAFF	TGTGCCAGCACTCCTCGGATTTCGCCACCGGGGGAAGCTTTCTTT	-	-	TRBV6-6	TRBJ1-1
CASRLDRGFAEAFF	TGTGCCAGCAGATTGGACAGGGGGTTCGCTGAAGCTTTCTTT	TRBD1	-	TRBV5-4	TRBJ1-1
CASSPQGLAGEGETQYF	TGCGCCAGCAGCCCTCAAGGACTAGCGGGAGAAGGGGAGACCCAGTACTTC	TRBD2	-	TRBV5-1	TRBJ2-5
CASSPGRGGHTEAFF	TGTGCCAGCTCACCAGGACGAGGAGGCCACACTGAAGCTTTCTTT	-	-	TRBV18	TRBJ1-1
CAIASYSAGTYEQYF	TGTGCCATCGCAAGCTATAGTGCTGGTACCTACGAGCAGTACTTC	-	once	TRBV10-3	TRBJ2-7
CASSSNRGETQYF	TGTGCCAGCTCATCTAACAGGGGAGAGACCCAGTACTTC	TRBD1	-	TRBV18	TRBJ2-5
CASSVAGAGNTIYF	TGTGCCAGCAGCGTAGCGGGGGCTGGAAACACCATATATTTT	-	-	TRBV9	TRBJ1-3
CASSPQGLGTGELFF	TGTGCCAGCAGCCCCCAGGGGTTAGGCACCGGGGAGCTGTTTTTT	-	-	TRBV7-3	TRBJ2-2
CASSPSGRVNEQFF	TGTGCCAGCAGCCCGAGCGGGAGGGTGAATGAGCAGTTCTTC	TRBD2	-	TRBV7-9	TRBJ2-1
CASSLYYGTGELFF	TGTGCCAGCAGCTTGTACTACGGGACCGGGGAGCTGTTTTTT	-	few	TRBV7-6	TRBJ2-2
CASSLRDRGTPLHF	TGTGCCAGCAGCTTAAGGGACAGGGGAACACCCCTCCACTTT	TRBD1	-	TRBV7-6	TRBJ1-6
CAWSVGSTLYEQYF	TGTGCCTGGAGTGTCGGGTCAACACTCTACGAGCAGTACTTC	-	once	TRBV30	TRBJ2-7
CASSQAVAGFQETQYF	TGTGCCAGCAGCCAAGCGGTAGCGGGGTTCCAAGAGACCCAGTACTTC	TRBD2	once	TRBV4-2	TRBJ2-5
CASSLGTAGFQETQYF	TGTGCCAGCAGCTTAGGAACTGCGGGTTTCCAAGAGACCCAGTACTTC	-	-	TRBV7-2	TRBJ2-5
CASSFYTGELFF	TGTGCCAGCAGTTTCTACACCGGGGAGCTGTTTTTT	-	-	TRBV27	TRBJ2-2
CASSGQGGVQETQYF	TGTGCCAGCTCGGGCCAGGGCGGGGTACAAGAGACCCAGTACTTC	-	-	TRBV2	TRBJ2-5
CASRNTQATEAFF	TGTGCCAGCAGGAACACGCAGGCAACTGAAGCTTTCTTT	-	-	TRBV27	TRBJ1-1
CASSIVFRLARLEQYF	TGTGCCAGTAGTATAGTCTTTCGGCTAGCGCGTCTCGAGCAGTACTTC	-	-	TRBV19	TRBJ2-7
CATSRDGRADNEQFF	TGTGCCACCAGCAGAGACGGGAGGGCCGACAATGAGCAGTTCTTC	TRBD2	-	TRBV15	TRBJ2-1
CASSLSRQPQHF	TGTGCCAGCAGTTTATCGCGGCAGCCCCAGCATTTT	-	once	TRBV28	TRBJ1-5
CASRRMAGENTEAFF	TGTGCCAGCCGGCGTATGGCAGGGGAGAACACTGAAGCTTTCTTT	-	-	TRBV6-1	TRBJ1-1
CAWNKLAERINEQFF	TGTGCCTGGAACAAACTAGCGGAACGAATCAATGAGCAGTTCTTC	TRBD2	few	TRBV30	TRBJ2-1
CASTSGGGRGNEQFF	TGTGCTAGCACCTCTGGGGGGGGCAGGGGAAATGAGCAGTTCTTC	-	-	TRBV7-7	TRBJ2-1
CSYRRGQARVHEQYF	TGCAGCTATAGGAGGGGACAGGCGAGGGTCCACGAGCAGTACTTC	TRBD1	-	TRBV29-1	TRBJ2-7
CASSFDSGGYEQFF	TGTGCCAGCAGCTTTGATAGCGGGGGCTATGAGCAGTTCTTC	TRBD2	-	TRBV7-2	TRBJ2-1
CSVMIGTGGPPGRSLTTNEKLFF	TGCAGCGTTATGATAGGGACAGGAGGTCCCCCGGGCCGCTCCTTAACAACTAATGAAAAACTGTTTTTT	TRBD1	few	TRBV29-1	TRBJ1-4
CASSRDRLATNEKLFF	TGTGCCAGCAGTAGGGACAGACTTGCAACTAATGAAAAACTGTTTTTT	TRBD1	-	TRBV2	TRBJ1-4
CASKSFQGPTYEQYF	TGTGCCAGCAAGAGCTTCCAGGGTCCCACCTACGAGCAGTACTTC	-	-	TRBV7-8	TRBJ2-7
CASSNDRGGGYTF	TGTGCCAGCAGTAACGACAGGGGTGGGGGCTACACCTTC	TRBD1	-	TRBV6-5	TRBJ1-2
CASGTAGEETQYF	TGTGCCAGCGGGACCGCAGGGGAGGAGACCCAGTACTTC	-	-	TRBV28	TRBJ2-5
CSVEGGQGATEAFF	TGCAGCGTTGAAGGGGGACAGGGGGCCACTGAAGCTTTCTTT	TRBD1	-	TRBV29-1	TRBJ1-1
CASSDRDREGYTF	TGTGCCAGCTCGGACCGGGACAGGGAAGGCTACACCTTC	TRBD1	-	TRBV18	TRBJ1-2